The 21 T cell receptor beta chains given below trace back to one sample, sequenced in a study of graft-versus-host responses after intestinal transplantation. Profiling relied on immunoSEQ multiplex PCR, and the TCRdb table lists in-frame clones only, not all of them. This table has tens of thousands of clones, 85% to 95% appearing once. Sequences were derived from PBMCs, sampled about 250 days after intestinal transplant. The receptors come from a human patient who received an intestinal transplant, so some T cells may come from the graft donor.

The rearrangement links TRBV30 to TRBJ2-6; D is undetermined. Trimming cost V 2 bases and J 4 bases, with 9 bases left between them. Per germline, CDR1 GTSNPN and CDR2 SVGIG (reference sequence). There are 14 residues in the CDR3. Here the CDR3 DNA reads TGTGCCTGGAGTAAGGGTACCGGGGCCAACGTCCTGACTTTC. It yields the protein CAWSKGTGANVLTF.

The J gene is TRBJ2-1, the V gene TRBV11-3; D may be TRBD2 (5 bases). This CDR3 has 15 amino acids. Germline V gives CDR1 SGHNT, CDR2 YENEEA. V gave up 5 bases and J gave up 3 bases, with 14 bases separating them. DNA for the CDR3: TGTGCCAGCAGCAAAGACACTAGTCTCTACAATGAGCAGTTCTTC. This encodes CASSKDTSLYNEQFF.

This rearrangement joins TRBV7-9 to TRBJ1-2; 8 nucleotides match TRBD1. CDR1 is SEHNR, CDR2 FQNEAQ, per germline (reference sequence). The trim removed 1 base at V and 8 bases at J, leaving 12 bases unmatched. The CDR3 extends over 16 amino acids. The CDR3 nucleotides are TGTGCCAGCAGCTTAGAATCGGAGACAGGGGTTGGGGGCTACACCTTC. As protein: CASSLESETGVGGYTF.

DNA of the CDR3: TGTGCCAGCAGTTACTCGGACAGGGTTAGCAATCAGCCCCAGCATTTT. It encodes CASSYSDRVSNQPQHF. V and J are TRBV6-6 and TRBJ1-5; TRBD1 matches 8 bases. CDR1 is MNHNY and CDR2 is SVGAGI in the germline V gene (reference sequence). The CDR3 sequence is 16 residues long. V shed 0 bases, J shed 0 bases, and the junction held 1 base outside the gene matches.

The CDR3 loop reads CSVVGAYEQYF. In DNA, the CDR3 is TGCAGCGTTGTCGGGGCTTACGAGCAGTACTTC. The chain is built from TRBV29-1 and TRBJ2-7, with D perhaps matching TRBD1 or TRBD2 (5 bases each). The CDR3 consists of 11 residues. Trimming left V 4 bases short and J 4 bases short, with 8 bases between. Germline values: CDR1 SQVTM, CDR2 ANQGSEA.

Within the sample, this clone is medium-sized. The chain is built from TRBV6-5 and TRBJ2-7; D not certain. The germline V and J ends were trimmed by 2 bases and 5 bases, with 10 bases remaining between them. The germline V gene has CDR1 MNHEY and CDR2 SVGAGI. This CDR3 is built from 13 residues. CDR3 loop: CASSYQDRDEQYF. In DNA form, the CDR3 reads TGTGCCAGCAGTTACCAGGACCGGGACGAGCAGTACTTC.

This clone was seen just once. This rearrangement joins TRBV28 to TRBJ2-1; 9 nucleotides align to TRBD2. The CDR3 runs to 18 residues. After removal of 4 bases from V and 4 bases from J, the junction contained 14 bases not matched to a gene. The germline V gene encodes CDR1 MDHEN and CDR2 SYDVKM. The DNA of the CDR3 is TGTGCCAGCAGTTCCGGAGGGACAGCGGGAGGCGGTTACAATGAGCAGTTCTTC. This sequence encodes CASSSGGTAGGGYNEQFF.

The chain links TRBV19 to TRBJ2-7, with 9 nucleotides matching TRBD2. The germline V gene has CDR1 LNHDA and CDR2 SQIVND (reference sequence). V shed 2 bases, J shed 6 bases, and the junction held 8 bases outside the gene matches. This CDR3 contains 15 residues. CDR3 in DNA: TGTGCCAGTAGTATAAGAGGGACTAGCAACGGCGAGCAGTACTTC. Translated, it gives CASSIRGTSNGEQYF.

V gene TRBV29-1 combines with J gene TRBJ1-2, with D uncertain. Germline loops: CDR1 SQVTM, CDR2 ANQGSEA. Trimming took off 4 bases at V and 4 bases at J, with 13 bases between the two ends. The CDR3 is made up of 13 amino acids. CDR3 nucleotides: TGCAGCGTTGCAGTGGTGGCCTCCTATGGCTACACCTTC. The encoded protein is CSVAVVASYGYTF.

This clone was detected once. The rearrangement joins TRBV19 to TRBJ2-3; D unresolved. The CDR3 spans 12 residues. V lost 7 bases and J lost 2, with 7 bases in between. CDR1 and CDR2 (germline): LNHDA, SQIVND (reference sequence). The CDR3 nucleotides are TGTGCCAGTACCGATCCCACAGATACGCAGTATTTT. It encodes CASTDPTDTQYF.

The table lists this clone with a count of one. The chain has TRBV29-1 and TRBJ1-5; perhaps TRBD1 as D (5 bases). Germline V CDR1 and CDR2: SQVTM, ANQGSEA. Trimming stripped 6 bases from V and 0 bases from J, with 9 bases between. CDR3 length: 13 amino acids. The CDR3 nucleotides read TGCAGCGTCCTCACAGGTAGCAATCAGCCCCAGCATTTT. The encoded protein is CSVLTGSNQPQHF.

Written as DNA, the CDR3 is TGTGCCAGCAGCGTAGCGGGACTAGCGGGATCGAAAGAGACCCAGTACTTC. This sequence encodes CASSVAGLAGSKETQYF. V usage is TRBV9 and J usage is TRBJ2-5; 13 bases agree with TRBD2. This CDR3 comprises 17 residues. Germline V gene lookup returns CDR1 SGDLS and CDR2 YYNGEE. J was trimmed by 3 bases and V by 0 bases; bases with no gene match: 5.

The V call is TRBV14, the J call TRBJ1-1; 9 bases are a match to TRBD1. With V trimmed by 4 bases and J by 5 bases, 8 bases remained unmatched. The CDR3 totals 15 residues. Germline loops: CDR1 SGHDN, CDR2 FVKESK. CDR3 protein: CASSLRTGVATEAFF. The CDR3 coding sequence is TGTGCCAGCAGCCTCAGGACAGGGGTGGCGACTGAAGCTTTCTTT. Filled out from reference TRBV14 and TRBJ1-1, the complete variable domain reads EAGVTQFPSHSVIEKGQTVTLRCDPISGHDNLYWYRRVMGKEIKFLLHFVKESKQDESGMPNNRFLAERTGGTYSTLKVQPAELEDSGVYFCASSLRTGVATEAFFGQGTRLTVV.

The chain recombines TRBV15 with TRBJ2-2, with 14 bases lining up with TRBD2. Unmatched junction bases numbered 12, after V lost 4 bases and J lost 5 bases. This CDR3 spans 19 amino acids. Germline V gene data show CDR1 as LNHNV and CDR2 as YYDKDF (reference sequence). CDR3 nucleotides: TGTGCCACCAGCACCCAGACTAGCGGGAGGGCCTGGGGTACCGGGGAGCTGTTTTTT. Translation: CATSTQTSGRAWGTGELFF. Full variable domain (outside the CDR3, taken from reference TRBV15 and TRBJ2-2): DAMVIQNPRYQVTQFGKPVTLSCSQTLNHNVMYWYQQKSSQAPKLLFHYYDKDFNNEADTPDNFQSRRPNTSFCFLDIRSPGLGDTAMYLCATSTQTSGRAWGTGELFFGEGSRLTVL.

The genes are TRBV19 and TRBJ1-5, with a tentative D call TRBD1 (5 bases). V lost 3 bases and J 0 bases, leaving 18 bases between the germline ends. CDR3 length equals 18 residues. The germline V gene has CDR1 LNHDA and CDR2 SQIVND (reference sequence). The CDR3 is CASSIFLGERYSNQPQHF. The CDR3 DNA reads TGTGCCAGTAGTATCTTTTTAGGGGAGAGATATAGCAATCAGCCCCAGCATTTT.

CDR3 amino acids: CASSPGQESTDTQYF. DNA of the CDR3: TGTGCCAGCTCACCAGGACAGGAGTCCACAGATACGCAGTATTTT. The chain recombines TRBV18 with TRBJ2-3, with 7 bases aligning to TRBD1. This CDR3 spans 15 amino acids. J lost 2 bases, V lost 2 bases, and 4 bases had no gene match. CDR1 and CDR2 (germline): KGHSH, LQKENI. Full variable domain (rest looked up from reference TRBV18 and TRBJ2-3): NAGVMQNPRHLVRRRGQEARLRCSPMKGHSHVYWYRQLPEEGLKFMVYLQKENIIDESGMPKERFSAEFPKEGPSILRIQQVVRGDSAAYFCASSPGQESTDTQYFGPGTRLTVL.

The chain links TRBV7-9 to TRBJ1-5; no clear D gene. V lost 2 bases and J 0 bases, leaving 17 bases between the germline ends. This CDR3 comprises 18 residues. From germline, CDR1 is SEHNR and CDR2 FQNEAQ (reference sequence). CDR3 DNA: TGTGCCAGCAGCTTATCCCGGTTGCTGGGTCATAGCAATCAGCCCCAGCATTTT. This sequence encodes CASSLSRLLGHSNQPQHF.

The chain is built from TRBV6-5 and TRBJ1-2; D perhaps matches TRBD1 (5 bases). The germline V gene encodes CDR1 MNHEY and CDR2 SVGAGI. The CDR3 has 12 amino acids. V shed 10 bases and J shed 4 bases, with 13 bases lying between them. CDR3 sequence reads: CATQKGVYGYTF. CDR3 nucleotides: TGTGCCACCCAAAAAGGGGTCTATGGCTACACCTTC.

V gene TRBV18 combines with J gene TRBJ1-1; D gene uncertain. This CDR3 region has 15 residues. Between the trimmed V and J ends, which lost 8 bases and 1 base, there was a span of 17 bases. Germline assignment: CDR1 KGHSH and CDR2 LQKENI. DNA of the CDR3: TGTGCCAGCACCCGTCGCTCGGCAGAGAACACTGAAGCTTTCTTT. It translates to CASTRRSAENTEAFF.

The CDR3 nucleotides read TGTGCCAGCACCCGGACAGGGGGGATGAATGAGCAGTTCTTC. Encoded protein: CASTRTGGMNEQFF. This sequence joins TRBV28 and TRBJ2-1, with TRBD1 identical over 10 bases. The ends lost 7 bases at V and 7 bases at J; junction bases unmatched: 7. The length of the CDR3 is 14 residues. CDR1 is MDHEN, CDR2 SYDVKM, per germline.

The rearrangement links TRBV11-2 to TRBJ2-1, with D possibly called TRBD1 or TRBD2 (5 bases each). There are 12 residues in the CDR3. Germline CDR1 and CDR2: SGHAT and FQNNGV. V was cut by 3 bases and J by 12 bases, with 12 bases left in between. Here the CDR3 DNA reads TGTGCCAGCAGCTTGGGACCGTCGGGGCAGTTCTTC. Translating gives CASSLGPSGQFF.